Listed below are T cell receptor beta chains from one sample, sequenced in a study of memory CD4+ T cells and cytomegalovirus serostatus. Profiled with immunoSEQ multiplex PCR; TCRdb holds only in-frame clones, not every one. The sample has approximately 50,000 clones, about three quarters seen once; the top ten hold approximately 2.6%. The sequenced sample was memory CD4+ T cells from blood. These receptor sequences come from an adult in good health and CMV-seropositive. The CDR3 runs from the conserved cysteine through the conserved F or W. The D gene is left open where the match is weak. Size is omitted from some rows. Given values are once, few, many or a class for expanded clones.

d_call: TRBD2; clone_size: .; j_call: TRBJ2-2; v_call: TRBV7-2; cdr3_aa: CASSPTGLAGDTGELFF; cdr3_nt: TGTGCCAGCAGCCCCACGGGACTAGCGGGAGACACCGGGGAGCTGTTTTTT
d_call: .; clone_size: few; j_call: TRBJ2-1; v_call: TRBV7-2; cdr3_aa: CASSLDNRGNEQFF; cdr3_nt: TGTGCCAGCAGCTTAGATAATCGTGGAAATGAGCAGTTCTTC
d_call: TRBD1; clone_size: medium-sized; j_call: TRBJ2-7; v_call: TRBV29-1; cdr3_aa: CSALTGPYEQYF; cdr3_nt: TGCAGCGCCCTGACAGGGCCCTACGAGCAGTACTTC
d_call: .; clone_size: .; j_call: TRBJ2-3; v_call: TRBV7-9; cdr3_aa: CASSSRGAQDTQYF; cdr3_nt: TGTGCCAGCAGCTCCCGTGGGGCACAAGATACGCAGTATTTT
d_call: .; clone_size: .; j_call: TRBJ1-2; v_call: TRBV6-1; cdr3_aa: CATQFGMEGYTF; cdr3_nt: TGTGCCACCCAATTCGGGATGGAGGGCTACACCTTC
d_call: .; clone_size: .; j_call: TRBJ1-2; v_call: TRBV11-2; cdr3_aa: CASSVRALSYGYTF; cdr3_nt: TGTGCCAGCAGCGTGAGGGCCCTGAGCTATGGCTACACCTTC
d_call: .; clone_size: .; j_call: TRBJ1-5; v_call: TRBV4-2; cdr3_aa: CASSQDPAGTQPQHF; cdr3_nt: TGTGCCAGCAGCCAAGATCCCGCAGGGACCCAGCCCCAGCATTTT
d_call: TRBD1; clone_size: few; j_call: TRBJ1-2; v_call: TRBV5-4; cdr3_aa: CASSLARQGARGYTF; cdr3_nt: TGTGCCAGCAGCTTGGCACGACAGGGGGCGAGGGGCTACACCTTC
d_call: .; clone_size: .; j_call: TRBJ2-2; v_call: TRBV9; cdr3_aa: CASSFRDKNTGELFF; cdr3_nt: TGTGCCAGCAGCTTCCGGGACAAGAACACCGGGGAGCTGTTTTTT
d_call: .; clone_size: .; j_call: TRBJ2-1; v_call: TRBV30; cdr3_aa: CAWSLRGLSSYNEQFF; cdr3_nt: TGTGCCTGGAGTTTGAGGGGCCTTAGCTCCTACAATGAGCAGTTCTTC
d_call: TRBD2; clone_size: .; j_call: TRBJ2-5; v_call: TRBV7-8; cdr3_aa: CASSLEPSRGGQETQYF; cdr3_nt: TGTGCCAGCAGCTTAGAACCCAGCCGGGGGGGACAAGAGACCCAGTACTTC
d_call: .; clone_size: many; j_call: TRBJ2-6; v_call: TRBV19; cdr3_aa: CASTKGVSGANVLTF; cdr3_nt: TGTGCCAGTACGAAGGGGGTCTCTGGGGCCAACGTCCTGACTTTC
d_call: .; clone_size: many; j_call: TRBJ1-1; v_call: TRBV7-2; cdr3_aa: CASSTGLSTEAFF; cdr3_nt: TGTGCCAGCAGCACAGGGTTATCGACTGAAGCTTTCTTT
d_call: .; clone_size: .; j_call: TRBJ2-5; v_call: TRBV11-1; cdr3_aa: CASSSPGQGGYETQYF; cdr3_nt: TGTGCCAGCAGCTCGCCTGGGCAGGGCGGGTATGAGACCCAGTACTTC
d_call: .; clone_size: .; j_call: TRBJ2-2; v_call: TRBV18; cdr3_aa: CASSPIEFGGTGELFF; cdr3_nt: TGTGCCAGCTCACCAATCGAGTTCGGGGGCACCGGGGAGCTGTTTTTT
d_call: .; clone_size: .; j_call: TRBJ2-7; v_call: TRBV5-1; cdr3_aa: CASSFGSYYEQYF; cdr3_nt: TGCGCCAGCAGCTTTGGCAGCTACTACGAGCAGTACTTC
d_call: .; clone_size: few; j_call: TRBJ1-2; v_call: TRBV12-2; cdr3_aa: CASGSYDRGRGYTF; cdr3_nt: TGTGCAAGTGGCTCCTATGACAGGGGGCGAGGCTACACCTTC